One and the same sample provided the 22 T cell receptor beta chains below, sequenced in a study of blood T cell repertoires in COVID-19. Profiled with immunoSEQ multiplex PCR; TCRdb holds only in-frame clones, not every one. The data hold around 200,000 clones, with roughly 80% observed a single time. Material for sequencing was peripheral blood. The receptors originated from a woman in her seventies with acute or convalescent COVID-19.

The chain recombines TRBV2 with TRBJ2-7; weak D call: TRBD2 (6 bases). There are 13 residues in the CDR3. Looked up from germline, CDR1 is SNHLY and CDR2 is FYNNEI. The V and J ends lost 7 bases and 7 bases respectively, with 17 bases between them. The CDR3 DNA follows: TGTGCCAGCAAATATGATCGTGGGGGGGAGCAGTACTTC. Amino acid sequence: CASKYDRGGEQYF.

This clone was seen a few times. The J gene is TRBJ2-5, the V gene TRBV5-4; TRBD1 matches at 9 bases. The CDR3 length is 14 residues. The germline V gene has CDR1 SGHNT and CDR2 YYREEE (reference sequence). Losses at the gene ends were 4 bases for V and 6 bases for J; bases not matched to a gene: 7. The CDR3 region has the DNA TGTGCCAGCAGCCCCGGGACAGGGTTGCAGACCCAGTACTTC. It codes for CASSPGTGLQTQYF.

This clone came up a few times. Written as DNA, the CDR3 is TGTGCCACCAGTGGCCCCCAGTGGACAGATACGCAGTATTTT. Translating it yields CATSGPQWTDTQYF. The chain employs TRBV24-1 and TRBJ2-3; unclear D gene. V was clipped by 5 bases and J by 3 bases, with 11 bases between them. CDR3 length: 14 amino acids. Germline values: CDR1 KGHDR, CDR2 SFDVKD.

This clone has just a few counts. V gene TRBV30 combines with J gene TRBJ2-2; 10 bases map to TRBD2. CDR3 length: 15 amino acids. The germline V gene has CDR1 GTSNPN and CDR2 SVGIG (reference sequence). The junction had 3 bases not matched to a gene; V was cut back by 1 base and J by 4 bases. This CDR3 reads CAWSGSGRGTGELFF. CDR3 nucleotide sequence: TGTGCCTGGAGTGGGAGCGGGAGGGGCACCGGGGAGCTGTTTTTT. Full variable domain (remainder filled in from reference TRBV30 and TRBJ2-2): SQTIHQWPATLVQPVGSPLSLECTVEGTSNPNLYWYRQAAGRGLQLLFYSVGIGQISSEVPQNLSASRPQDRQFILSSKKLLLSDSGFYLCAWSGSGRGTGELFFGEGSRLTVL.

This sequence joins TRBV5-1 and TRBJ2-1; 13 nucleotides align to TRBD2. The germline gives CDR1 SGHRS, CDR2 YFSETQ. The V and J ends lost 4 bases and 6 bases, in that order; junction bases with no gene match: 10. This CDR3 has 17 amino acids. This CDR3 reads CASSQTALAGGPNEQFF. The CDR3 DNA sequence: TGCGCCAGCAGCCAAACCGCACTAGCGGGAGGGCCCAATGAGCAGTTCTTC.

V is TRBV24-1 and J is TRBJ1-2; 11 bases align to TRBD1. CDR3 length: 14 residues. J was trimmed by 6 bases and V by 4 bases; bases with no gene match: 3. Germline V gene lookup returns CDR1 KGHDR and CDR2 SFDVKD. CDR3: CATSDRGQGDGYTF. DNA of the CDR3: TGTGCCACCAGTGACCGGGGACAGGGGGATGGCTACACCTTC.

The genes are TRBV15 and TRBJ2-1, with D maybe TRBD1 (5 bases). Per the germline V gene, CDR1 is LNHNV and CDR2 is YYDKDF (reference sequence). The CDR3 totals 17 residues. The germline V and J ends were trimmed by 4 bases and 0 bases, with 16 bases remaining between them. This CDR3 reads CATSTGTGSLSYNEQFF. The CDR3 DNA reads as TGTGCCACCAGCACCGGTACAGGATCCCTCTCCTACAATGAGCAGTTCTTC.

The rearrangement joins TRBV12-2 to TRBJ2-7; the D call in the table, TRBD1, was not verified against the DNA. TRBV12-2 is a listed pseudogene. The CDR3 loop spans 16 amino acids. The CDR3 bases are TGTGCAAGTCGCTCCGAATGGCACACCCTTACCTACGAGCAGTACTTC. This codes for CASRSEWHTLTYEQYF.

The rearrangement uses TRBV30 and TRBJ2-3; D might be TRBD2 (5 bases). The CDR3 runs to 12 residues. Trimming shortened V by 0 bases and J by 6 bases, and 7 bases separated the two germline ends. Germline V CDR1 and CDR2: GTSNPN, SVGIG (reference sequence). Here the CDR3 reads CAWSVLGDTQYF. CDR3 nucleotides: TGTGCCTGGAGTGTACTAGGGGATACGCAGTATTTT.

This sequence joins TRBV3-1 (or the pseudogene TRBV3-2) and TRBJ2-7, with 12 nucleotides matching TRBD2. The germline V gene has CDR1 LGHDT and CDR2 YNNKEL (reference sequence). The CDR3 is 13 residues long. J lost 5 bases, V lost 4 bases, and 0 bases had no gene match. The CDR3 DNA follows: TGTGCCAGCAGCCGGACTAGCGGGAACGAGCAGTACTTC. This encodes CASSRTSGNEQYF.

This clone showed up just a few times. V gene TRBV30 combines with J gene TRBJ2-2; D unclear. CDR1 is GTSNPN and CDR2 is SVGIG in the germline V gene (reference sequence). Trimming shortened V by 4 bases and J by 6 bases, and 9 bases separated the two germline ends. This CDR3 spans 12 amino acids. This chain's CDR3 is CAWNQASGELFF. CDR3 DNA: TGTGCCTGGAACCAGGCCTCCGGGGAGCTGTTTTTT.

This rearrangement joins TRBV5-1 to TRBJ2-7, with a weak D call TRBD2 (5 bases). Trimming pared 4 bases from V and 3 bases from J, leaving 23 bases between. Germline V gene sequence: CDR1 SGHRS, CDR2 YFSETQ. The CDR3 has 17 residues. CDR3 in amino acids: CASSPGWASGSLYEQYF. Here the CDR3 DNA reads TGCGCCAGCAGCCCGGGTTGGGCCAGTGGGAGTCTCTACGAGCAGTACTTC. Supplemented by reference TRBV5-1 and TRBJ2-7, the full variable domain reads KAGVTQTPRYLIKTRGQQVTLSCSPISGHRSVSWYQQTPGQGLQFLFEYFSETQRNKGNFPGRFSGRQFSNSRSEMNVSTLELGDSALYLCASSPGWASGSLYEQYFGPGTRLTVT.

The rearrangement links TRBV5-1 to TRBJ2-2; TRBD2 agrees at 8 bases. The CDR3 runs 16 residues. CDR1 is SGHRS, CDR2 YFSETQ, per germline. The V segment lost 4 bases and the J segment 1 base; nucleotides outside the gene matches: 6. The CDR3 loop is CASSPLAGGNTGELFF. In nucleotides, the CDR3 is TGCGCCAGCAGCCCCTTGGCGGGAGGGAACACCGGGGAGCTGTTTTTT.

The V gene is TRBV20-1, the J gene TRBJ2-1; 7 bases agree with TRBD2. CDR3 length: 14 amino acids. The germline V gene has CDR1 DFQATT and CDR2 SNEGSKA (reference sequence). J was trimmed by 6 bases and V by 3 bases; bases with no gene match: 8. The CDR3 protein is CSASEWRELNEQFF. CDR3 bases: TGCAGTGCTAGTGAATGGCGGGAGCTCAATGAGCAGTTCTTC.

V is TRBV24-1 and J is TRBJ2-6; 9 nucleotides line up with TRBD1. Losses at the gene ends were 9 bases for V and 2 bases for J; bases not matched to a gene: 7. Germline CDR1 reads KGHDR; CDR2 reads SFDVKD. The CDR3 has 16 amino acids. CDR3 DNA sequence: TGTGCCACCTCAGACAGGGGGACCCCTGGGGCCAACGTCCTGACTTTC. Translated: CATSDRGTPGANVLTF.

The chain links TRBV5-8 to TRBJ2-7; 7 nucleotides agree with TRBD1. This CDR3 has 16 residues. The junction had 12 bases not matched to a gene; V was cut back by 4 bases and J by 2 bases. Germline assignment: CDR1 SGHTS and CDR2 YDEGEE. Here the CDR3 DNA reads TGTGCCAGCAGCCAGCAGTTGGACAGGCCCACCTACGAGCAGTACTTC. Protein product: CASSQQLDRPTYEQYF.

The table lists this clone with a few counts. V and J are TRBV2 and TRBJ2-2; TRBD1 might be the D (5 bases). This CDR3 is 13 amino acids long. Trimming cost V 6 bases and J 5 bases, with 10 bases left between them. Germline loops: CDR1 SNHLY, CDR2 FYNNEI. CDR3 coding DNA: TGTGCCAGCAGGCAGGGATGGACCGGGGAGCTGTTTTTT. Its protein is CASRQGWTGELFF.

Written as DNA, the CDR3 is TGCGCCAGCAGCTTGGTGGGCAGGAAATTCGATGAGCAGTTCTTC. Protein: CASSLVGRKFDEQFF. The chain uses TRBV5-1 and TRBJ2-1; D remains ambiguous. V gave up 0 bases and J gave up 8 bases, with 15 bases separating them. Germline V gene lookup returns CDR1 SGHRS and CDR2 YFSETQ. This CDR3 spans 15 amino acids. Using reference TRBV5-1 and TRBJ2-1 for the parts outside the CDR3, the full variable domain is KAGVTQTPRYLIKTRGQQVTLSCSPISGHRSVSWYQQTPGQGLQFLFEYFSETQRNKGNFPGRFSGRQFSNSRSEMNVSTLELGDSALYLCASSLVGRKFDEQFFGPGTRLTVL.

The J gene is TRBJ2-1, the V gene TRBV11-1; the D gene is possibly TRBD2 (7 bases). Per the germline V gene, CDR1 is SGHAT and CDR2 is FQDESV (reference sequence). V dropped 3 bases and J dropped 9 bases, with 12 bases sitting between them. The CDR3 has 13 amino acids. In nucleotides, the CDR3 is TGTGCCAGCAGCTTGGGGGGGCTGGGTGAGCAGTTCTTC. It encodes CASSLGGLGEQFF.

V gene TRBV10-1 combines with J gene TRBJ2-1; TRBD2 aligns across 9 bases. Germline-derived CDR1 and CDR2 are WNHNN and SYGVQD (reference sequence). This CDR3 contains 15 residues. V shed 2 bases and J 9 bases; nucleotides not matched to a gene: 8. CDR3 region: CASSEALAGKGEQFF. CDR3 coding DNA: TGCGCCAGCAGTGAGGCGCTAGCGGGGAAGGGTGAGCAGTTCTTC.

The chain carries TRBV14 and TRBJ2-2, with TRBD2 matching 10 bases. The V gene end was trimmed by 4 bases and the J gene end by 1 base; junction bases not matched to a gene: 3. In germline, CDR1 is SGHDN, CDR2 FVKESK. CDR3 length: 16 amino acids. The CDR3 reads CASSRRTSGNTGELFF. The CDR3 DNA reads as TGTGCCAGCAGCCGCAGGACTAGCGGGAACACCGGGGAGCTGTTTTTT.

The chain recombines TRBV5-6 with TRBJ2-5; TRBD2 matches at 8 bases. Germline V CDR1 and CDR2: SGHDT, YYEEEE. The CDR3 length is 15 residues. With V trimmed by 0 bases and J by 3 bases, 4 bases remained unmatched. The CDR3 DNA sequence: TGTGCCAGCAGCTTGGGACGGGGGGGAAAAGAGACCCAGTACTTC. Its protein product is CASSLGRGGKETQYF.